This TCR beta chain was sequenced for a study of T cell responses to AZD1222 COVID-19 vaccine. Whole-study findings and limits: A rise in Spike-specific TCR breadth and depth followed two AZD1222 doses.

The trim removed 0 bases at V and 3 bases at J, leaving 0 bases unmatched. Per germline, CDR1 LNHNV and CDR2 YYDKDF (reference sequence). This CDR3 spans 14 amino acids. TCRdb keeps only in-frame clones here, not all; method: immunoSEQ multiplex PCR. The sample contains roughly 200,000 clones, approximately 89% of which appear only once. A remark on this clone: Its antigen is not known.

The source was peripheral blood, collected 28 days after the second AZD1222 dose. The clonotype originates from an adult who received the AZD1222 COVID-19 vaccine. The V call is TRBV15, the J call TRBJ1-2, with 8 bases fitting TRBD1. In DNA form, the CDR3 reads TGTGCCACCAGCAGAGAGGGACAGGACTATGGCTACACCTTC. It specifies CATSREGQDYGYTF.